The source of this T cell receptor beta chain is a study of blood T cell repertoires in COVID-19. In the study overall: T cells, B-cell-depleted T cells, or PBMCs supplied cDNA or gDNA.

Trimming pared 5 bases from V and 8 bases from J, leaving 7 bases between. The CDR3 runs 11 residues. Per the germline V gene, CDR1 is LGHDT and CDR2 is YNNKEL (reference sequence). Original data processing: Using reference gene primer amplification, nucleated cell counts were estimated. Generated by immunoSEQ multiplex PCR, the TCRdb table keeps only in-frame clones and is missing some. V and J calls and clone size come straight from that table; D and trimming were deduced from the DNA. The repertoire holds some 270,000 clones, with 80% to 95% as singletons. The sequenced sample was PBMCs or T cells enriched from blood (not recorded which). The clonotype was recovered from a man aged 35-49 years who had been exposed to COVID-19. The rearrangement joins TRBV3-1 (or the pseudogene TRBV3-2) to TRBJ2-1; D is uncertain. The CDR3 coding sequence is TGTGCCAGCAGCGTAATCCATGAGCAGTTCTTC. Its translation: CASSVIHEQFF.